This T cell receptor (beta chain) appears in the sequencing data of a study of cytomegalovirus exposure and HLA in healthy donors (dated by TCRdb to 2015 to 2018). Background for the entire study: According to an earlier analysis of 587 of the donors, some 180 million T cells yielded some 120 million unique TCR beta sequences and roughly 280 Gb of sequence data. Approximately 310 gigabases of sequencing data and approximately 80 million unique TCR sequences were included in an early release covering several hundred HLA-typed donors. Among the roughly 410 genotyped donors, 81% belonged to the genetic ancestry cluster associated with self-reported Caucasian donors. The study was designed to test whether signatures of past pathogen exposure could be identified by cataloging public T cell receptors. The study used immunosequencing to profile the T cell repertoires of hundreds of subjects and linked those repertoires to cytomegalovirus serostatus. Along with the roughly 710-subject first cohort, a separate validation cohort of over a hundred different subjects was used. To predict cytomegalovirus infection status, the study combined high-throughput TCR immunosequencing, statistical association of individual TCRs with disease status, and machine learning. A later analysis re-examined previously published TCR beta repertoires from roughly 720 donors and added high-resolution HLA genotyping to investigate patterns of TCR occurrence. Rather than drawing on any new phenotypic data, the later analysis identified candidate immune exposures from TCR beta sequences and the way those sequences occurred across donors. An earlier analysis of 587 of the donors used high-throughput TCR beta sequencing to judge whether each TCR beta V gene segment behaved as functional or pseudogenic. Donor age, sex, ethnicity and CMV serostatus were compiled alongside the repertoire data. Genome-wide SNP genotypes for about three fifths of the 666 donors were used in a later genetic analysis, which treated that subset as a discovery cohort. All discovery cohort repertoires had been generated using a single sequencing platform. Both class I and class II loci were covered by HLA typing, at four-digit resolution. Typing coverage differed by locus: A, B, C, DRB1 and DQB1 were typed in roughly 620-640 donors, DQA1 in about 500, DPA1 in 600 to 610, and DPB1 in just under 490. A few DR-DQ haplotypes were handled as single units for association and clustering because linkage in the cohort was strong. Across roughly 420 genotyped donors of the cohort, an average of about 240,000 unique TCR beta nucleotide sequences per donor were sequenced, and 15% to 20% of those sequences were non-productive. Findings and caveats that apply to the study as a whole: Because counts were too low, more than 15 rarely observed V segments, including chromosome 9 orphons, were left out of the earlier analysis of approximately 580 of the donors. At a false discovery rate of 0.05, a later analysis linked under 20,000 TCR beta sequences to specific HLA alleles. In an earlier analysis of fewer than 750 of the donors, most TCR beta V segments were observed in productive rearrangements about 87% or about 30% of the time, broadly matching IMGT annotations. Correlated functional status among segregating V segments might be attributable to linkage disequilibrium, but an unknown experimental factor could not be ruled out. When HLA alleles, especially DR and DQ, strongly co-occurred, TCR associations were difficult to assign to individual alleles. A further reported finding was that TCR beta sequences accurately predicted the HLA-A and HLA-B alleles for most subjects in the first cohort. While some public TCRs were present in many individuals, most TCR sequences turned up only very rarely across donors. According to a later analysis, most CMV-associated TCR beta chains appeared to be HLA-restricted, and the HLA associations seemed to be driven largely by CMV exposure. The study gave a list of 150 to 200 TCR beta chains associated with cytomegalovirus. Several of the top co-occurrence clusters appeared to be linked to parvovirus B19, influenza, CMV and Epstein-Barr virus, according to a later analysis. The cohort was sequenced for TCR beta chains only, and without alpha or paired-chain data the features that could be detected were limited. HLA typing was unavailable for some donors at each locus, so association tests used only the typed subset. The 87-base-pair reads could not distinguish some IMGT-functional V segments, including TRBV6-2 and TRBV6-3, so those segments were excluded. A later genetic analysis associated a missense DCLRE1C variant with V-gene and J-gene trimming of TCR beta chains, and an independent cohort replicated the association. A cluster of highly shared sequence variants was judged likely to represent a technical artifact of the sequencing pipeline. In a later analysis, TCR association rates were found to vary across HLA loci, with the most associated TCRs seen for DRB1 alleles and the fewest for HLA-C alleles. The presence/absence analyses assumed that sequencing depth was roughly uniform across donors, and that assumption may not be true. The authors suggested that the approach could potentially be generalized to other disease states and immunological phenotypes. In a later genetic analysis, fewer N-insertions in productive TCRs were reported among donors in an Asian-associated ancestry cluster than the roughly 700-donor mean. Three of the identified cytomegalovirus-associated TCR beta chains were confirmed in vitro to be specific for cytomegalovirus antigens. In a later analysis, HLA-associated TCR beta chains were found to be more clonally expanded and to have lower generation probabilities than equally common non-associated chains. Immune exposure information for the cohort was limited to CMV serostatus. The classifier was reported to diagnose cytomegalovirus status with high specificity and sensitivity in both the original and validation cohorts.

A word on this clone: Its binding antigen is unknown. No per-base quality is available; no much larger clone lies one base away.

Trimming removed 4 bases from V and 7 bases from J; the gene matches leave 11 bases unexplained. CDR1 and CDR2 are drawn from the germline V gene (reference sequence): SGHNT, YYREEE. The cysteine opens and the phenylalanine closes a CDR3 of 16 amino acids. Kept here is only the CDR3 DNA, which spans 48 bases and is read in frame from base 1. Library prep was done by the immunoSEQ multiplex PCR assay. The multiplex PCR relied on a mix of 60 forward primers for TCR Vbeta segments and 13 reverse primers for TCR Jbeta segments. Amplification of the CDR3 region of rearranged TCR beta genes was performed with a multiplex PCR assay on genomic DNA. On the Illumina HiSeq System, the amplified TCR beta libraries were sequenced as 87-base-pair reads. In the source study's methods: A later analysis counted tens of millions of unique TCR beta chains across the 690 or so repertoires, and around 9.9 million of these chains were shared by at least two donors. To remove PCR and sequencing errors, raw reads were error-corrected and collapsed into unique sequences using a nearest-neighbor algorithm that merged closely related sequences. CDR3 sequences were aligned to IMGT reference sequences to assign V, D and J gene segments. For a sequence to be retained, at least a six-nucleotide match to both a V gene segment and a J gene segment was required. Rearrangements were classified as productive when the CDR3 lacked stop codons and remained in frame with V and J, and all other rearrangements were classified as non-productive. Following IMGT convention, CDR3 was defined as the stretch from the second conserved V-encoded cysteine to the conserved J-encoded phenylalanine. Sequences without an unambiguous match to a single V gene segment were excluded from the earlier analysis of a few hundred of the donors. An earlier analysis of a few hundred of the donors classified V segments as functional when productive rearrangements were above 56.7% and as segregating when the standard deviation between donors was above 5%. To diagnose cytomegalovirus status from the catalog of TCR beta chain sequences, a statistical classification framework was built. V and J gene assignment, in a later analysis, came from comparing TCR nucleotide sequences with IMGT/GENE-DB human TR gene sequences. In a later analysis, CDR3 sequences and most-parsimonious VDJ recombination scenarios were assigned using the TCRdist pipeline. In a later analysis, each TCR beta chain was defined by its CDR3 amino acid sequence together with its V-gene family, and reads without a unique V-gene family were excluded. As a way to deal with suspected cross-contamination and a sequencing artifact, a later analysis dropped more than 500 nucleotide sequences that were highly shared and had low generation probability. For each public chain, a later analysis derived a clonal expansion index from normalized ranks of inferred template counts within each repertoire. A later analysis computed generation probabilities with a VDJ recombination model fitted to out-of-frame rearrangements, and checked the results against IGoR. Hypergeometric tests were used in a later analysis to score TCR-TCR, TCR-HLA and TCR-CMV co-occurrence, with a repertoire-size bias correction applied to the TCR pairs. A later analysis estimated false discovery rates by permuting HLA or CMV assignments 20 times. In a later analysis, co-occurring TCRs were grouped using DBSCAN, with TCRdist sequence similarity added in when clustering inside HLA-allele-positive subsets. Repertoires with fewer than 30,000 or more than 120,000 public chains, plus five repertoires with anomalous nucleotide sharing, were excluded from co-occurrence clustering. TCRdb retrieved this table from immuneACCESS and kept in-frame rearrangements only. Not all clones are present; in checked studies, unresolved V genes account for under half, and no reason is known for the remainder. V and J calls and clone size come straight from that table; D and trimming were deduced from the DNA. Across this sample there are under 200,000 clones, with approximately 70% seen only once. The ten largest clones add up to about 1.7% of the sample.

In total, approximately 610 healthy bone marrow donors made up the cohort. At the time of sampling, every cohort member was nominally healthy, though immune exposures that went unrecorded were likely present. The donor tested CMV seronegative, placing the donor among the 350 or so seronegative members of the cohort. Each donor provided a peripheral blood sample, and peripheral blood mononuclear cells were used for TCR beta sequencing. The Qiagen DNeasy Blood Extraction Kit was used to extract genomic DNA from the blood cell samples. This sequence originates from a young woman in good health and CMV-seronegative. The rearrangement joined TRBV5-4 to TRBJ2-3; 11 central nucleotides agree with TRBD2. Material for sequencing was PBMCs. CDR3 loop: CASSRGLAELRNTQYF. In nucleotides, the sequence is TGTGCCAGCAGCAGGGGACTAGCGGAGCTCCGAAATACGCAGTATTTT.